This T cell receptor beta chain was observed in a study of blood T cell repertoires in COVID-19. Study-level information: Both acute and convalescent COVID-19 samples were obtained from the United States, Italy and Spain. PBMCs, B-cell-depleted T cells, or T cells were the source of the cDNA or gDNA that made up the material.

Trimming removed 5 bases from V and 6 bases from J, with 19 bases in between. This CDR3 comprises 16 residues. Germline CDR1 is SGHVS and CDR2 is FNYEAQ. Authors' methods: By means of reference gene primer amplification, nucleated cell counts were estimated. TCRdb's table, derived via immunoSEQ multiplex PCR, lists solely in-frame clones and lacks some. D and trimming were read from the DNA, whereas the V and J calls and clone size are those reported in that table. The sample shows some 100,000 clones, approximately 82% of them seen only once. The specimen sequenced was peripheral blood. The sequence was collected from a woman of 80 years or more with active or convalescent COVID-19. The chain has TRBV7-6 and TRBJ2-2; TRBD1 might be the D (5 bases). In DNA, the CDR3 is TGTGCCAGCAGCCGGTCCAGGGTTGGGTGGGCCGGGGAGCTGTTTTTT. It is translated as CASSRSRVGWAGELFF.